Reported below is one TCR beta chain. The antigen is not known. The PCR ran on 60 Vbeta and 13 Jbeta primers. The assay was immunoSEQ multiplex PCR, and TCRdb's table has in-frame clones only and misses some. The sample holds 90,000 to 95,000 clones, around 78% seen once. The CDR3 totals 14 residues. Germline V gives CDR1 SGDLS, CDR2 YYNGEE. Trimming at V came to 2 bases and at J to 2 bases, leaving 2 bases not matched to a gene. This sample is drawn from a study of cytomegalovirus exposure and HLA in healthy donors. Study results and limitations: Apparent HLA restriction characterized most CMV-associated TCR beta chains in a later analysis. Earlier findings revealed that most TCR beta V segments proved productive either about 87% or about 30% of the time. DRB1 showed the most TCR associations and HLA-C the fewest in a later analysis, as rates varied by HLA locus.

This TCR was sampled from a man aged 25 to 40 in good health and CMV-seronegative. The chain has TRBV9 and TRBJ2-3; 7 bases are shared with TRBD1. The sequenced sample was PBMCs. CDR3 DNA: TGTGCCAGCAGCGTTGGGACAGCCACAGATACGCAGTATTTT. It codes for CASSVGTATDTQYF.